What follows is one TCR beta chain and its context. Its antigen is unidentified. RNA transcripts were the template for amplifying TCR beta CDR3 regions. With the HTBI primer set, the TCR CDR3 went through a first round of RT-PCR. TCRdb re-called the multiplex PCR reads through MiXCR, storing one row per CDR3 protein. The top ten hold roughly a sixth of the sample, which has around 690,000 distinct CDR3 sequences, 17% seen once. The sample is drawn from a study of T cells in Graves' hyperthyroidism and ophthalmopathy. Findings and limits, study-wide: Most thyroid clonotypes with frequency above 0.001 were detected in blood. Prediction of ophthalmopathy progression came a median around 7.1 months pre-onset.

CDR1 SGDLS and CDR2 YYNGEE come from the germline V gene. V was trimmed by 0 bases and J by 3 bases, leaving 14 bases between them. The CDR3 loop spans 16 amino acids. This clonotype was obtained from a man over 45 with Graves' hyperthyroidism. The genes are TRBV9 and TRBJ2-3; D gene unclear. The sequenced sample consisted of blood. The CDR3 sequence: CASSVGISPLTDTQYF. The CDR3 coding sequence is TGTGCCAGCAGCGTAGGGATTAGCCCCCTTACAGATACGCAGTATTTT.